This T cell receptor beta chain emerged from a study of early stage breast cancer tumors. The germline V gene encodes CDR1 MNHEY and CDR2 SMNVEV (reference sequence). The CDR3 consists of 15 residues. Trimming removed 1 base at V and 7 bases at J, with 14 bases between. The protocol was immunoSEQ multiplex PCR, while the TCRdb copy is restricted to in-frame clones and leaves out a portion. The sample holds under 75,000 clones, approximately 80% seen once. This clonotype was obtained from a person under 45 with breast cancer. The source material was blood. The V gene is TRBV27, the J gene TRBJ1-5; D uncertain. CDR3 DNA sequence: TGTGCCAGCAGTTTATATGGCCCTGGGGAGCAGCCCCAGCATTTT. Its translation is CASSLYGPGEQPQHF.